The rows below give T cell receptor beta chains drawn from one sample of a study of T cells in pancreatic ductal adenocarcinoma. The protocol was immunoSEQ multiplex PCR, while the TCRdb copy is restricted to in-frame clones and leaves out a portion. Counted here are about 17,000 clones, around nine tenths occurring once; the ten biggest clones make up 0.94%. What was sequenced was PBMCs. The receptors were sampled from a human donor with pancreatic ductal adenocarcinoma. Each CDR3 is given without its conserved first and last residue. Each record gives: CDR3 length, J gene, V gene, CDR3 protein.

>11|TRBJ2-7|TRBV4-1
ASSLRDSAEQY
>14|TRBJ1-5|TRBV9
ASSVGQGEGNQPQH
>11|TRBJ1-5|TRBV10-3
AISDGGGQPQH
>12|TRBJ1-1|TRBV13
ASSTDRGATEAF
>12|TRBJ1-6|TRBV7-8
ASSWTGGNSPLH
>13|TRBJ1-5|TRBV2
ASSGTQTSNQPQH
>13|TRBJ1-6|TRBV7-9
ASSPPGQGNSPLH
>11|TRBJ2-1|TRBV7-9
ASSLISPTGQF
>14|TRBJ1-1|TRBV27
ASSFFPEGANTEAF
>12|TRBJ2-5|TRBV7-2
ASSLGEAQETQY
>13|TRBJ1-2|TRBV4-3
ASSQGRGTGEGYT
>11|TRBJ1-2|TRBV6-6
ASSSWDRDGYT
>13|TRBJ1-1|TRBV5-4
ASSLDRGKGTEAF
>14|TRBJ2-2|TRBV9
ASSVIPSGNTGELF